The present TCR beta chain was sequenced within a study of blood T cell repertoires in COVID-19 (dated by TCRdb to 2019 to 2021). For context, the study as a whole: Samples from collaborators originated in the United States, Italy and Spain and spanned both the acute and convalescent phases of COVID-19. The material from the prospective study consisted of cDNA or gDNA derived from T cells, B-cell-depleted T cells, or PBMCs. The dataset comprised deeply sampled blood TCRbeta repertoires from subjects exposed to, actively infected with, or recovered from COVID-19. The repertoires were released in a freely available public database intended as a resource for research on the immune response to SARS-CoV-2. Samples came from the ongoing ImmuneRACE study (first 160 participants) plus 1,254 subjects from 6 global collaborators. A de-identified subject ID, COVID-19 status, age in years and sex were almost always included in the sample metadata. HLA class I and class II types, where available, came from metadata supplied by the sample provider rather than from assay-based typing.

Overall results and qualifications from the work: How much clinical and demographic metadata was included differed by source and by participant, and the metadata was provided uncurated.

Collaborating institutions collected whole blood in K2EDTA tubes following their own protocols. For TCRbeta analysis, collaborators shipped samples in one of three forms: frozen whole blood, isolated PBMCs, or DNA extracted from either of those sample types. This clone was observed a handful of times. No cognate antigen has been identified for it. Base qualities were left out, and no much larger clone turns up one base away. The immunoSEQ Assay, a bias-controlled multiplex PCR, was used to amplify TCRbeta CDR3 regions from genomic DNA. In the paper's pipeline: The number of nucleated cells in each sample was estimated by amplification of reference gene primers within the assay. To quantify the absolute abundance of each unique TCRbeta CDR3 rearrangement, sequence reads were collapsed and filtered. For each sample, productive Simpson clonality was calculated by taking the square root of Simpson's diversity index across productive rearrangements. The clones in this table, taken by TCRdb from immuneACCESS, are in-frame only. Not every clone is retained; where verified, under half of the shortfall comes from an unresolved V gene, and the cause of the rest is unknown. V, J and clone size derive from that table, while D and trimming were established from the DNA sequence. Present in this sample are 60,000 or so clones, around 85% of which were seen just once. Approximately 9.2% of the sample is held by the ten biggest clonotypes.

Spanning cysteine to phenylalanine, the CDR3 consists of 14 amino acids. Solely the CDR3 DNA is kept, with 42 bases framed from the first base. V is clipped by 1 base and J by 7 bases, and the sequence between their germline boundaries is 13 bases long. In the germline V gene (reference sequence), CDR1 corresponds to LNHNV and CDR2 to YYDKDF. This receptor was taken from a woman in her 70s with active COVID-19. Sequencing was done on a sample of peripheral blood. The chain was built from TRBV15 and TRBJ1-1, and possibly TRBD1, on 6 matching bases. The CDR3 region reads CATSRALEGDEAFF. The nucleotide sequence reads as follows: TGTGCCACCAGCAGAGCCCTAGAGGGGGATGAAGCTTTCTTT.